These 28 T cell receptor beta chains originate from one sample sequenced in a study of cytomegalovirus exposure and HLA in healthy donors. Primers included in the PCR were 60 Vbeta and 13 Jbeta primers. Only in-frame clones appear in the TCRdb table, and some are missing; sequencing was by immunoSEQ multiplex PCR. Of 150,000 to 180,000 clones in the sample, about 83% were seen once. The sequenced sample consisted of PBMCs. The source is a woman aged 40 to 49 in good health and CMV-seronegative.

The chain couples TRBV27 to TRBJ1-2; TRBD1 is a possible D gene (6 bases). The CDR3 length is 13 residues. CDR1 and CDR2 from the germline V gene are MNHEY and SMNVEV (reference sequence). The V end lost 5 bases, the J end lost 4 bases, and 11 bases lay between the germline ends. The CDR3 coding sequence is TGTGCCAGCAGTCCAGACAGGTTCTATGGCTACACCTTC. This translates into CASSPDRFYGYTF.

V gene TRBV6-5 combines with J gene TRBJ1-1, with D perhaps TRBD1 (5 bases). Germline-derived CDR1 and CDR2 are MNHEY and SVGAGI. V lost 1 base to trimming and J lost 7 bases, with 10 bases between them. The CDR3 loop spans 13 amino acids. The chain's CDR3 is CASSYYGQVEAFF. CDR3 DNA: TGTGCCAGCAGTTACTACGGACAAGTTGAAGCTTTCTTT.

The chain employs TRBV2 and TRBJ1-5; 7 bases match TRBD1. The J segment lost 1 base and the V segment lost 7 bases, leaving 4 bases of the junction unmatched. The germline V gene has CDR1 SNHLY and CDR2 FYNNEI. There are 14 residues in the CDR3. The CDR3 sequence is CASNRGGSNQPQHF. The CDR3 nucleotides read TGTGCCAGCAATCGAGGGGGCAGCAATCAGCCCCAGCATTTT.

This chain connects TRBV7-9 to TRBJ1-3, with 8 bases matching TRBD1. Germline trimming cut 5 bases from V and 8 bases from J; bases unmatched to any gene: 8. The germline gives CDR1 SEHNR, CDR2 FQNEAQ (reference sequence). The CDR3 has 14 amino acids. The CDR3 spells CASSPGQGADTIYF. The CDR3 coding sequence is TGTGCCAGCAGCCCAGGGCAGGGGGCGGACACCATATATTTT.

The chain joins TRBV2 to TRBJ2-3; the D gene is possibly TRBD1 (5 bases). V lost 0 bases, J lost 5 bases, and 15 bases lay in between. This CDR3 comprises 16 residues. Germline-derived CDR1 and CDR2 are SNHLY and FYNNEI. CDR3 coding DNA: TGTGCCAGCAGTGAAGCCACACCCCAGCAGGGAGATACGCAGTATTTT. This translates into CASSEATPQQGDTQYF.

This chain links TRBV11-3 with TRBJ2-2, with 13 bases lining up with TRBD2. CDR1 is SGHNT and CDR2 is YENEEA in the germline V gene. The V gene end was trimmed by 6 bases and the J gene end by 8 bases; junction bases not matched to a gene: 3. The CDR3 is 14 residues long. CDR3 in amino acids: CASRTSGGVGELFF. CDR3 nucleotide sequence: TGTGCCAGCAGAACTAGCGGGGGGGTGGGGGAGCTGTTTTTT.

The chain couples TRBV29-1 to TRBJ1-2, with D maybe TRBD1 (5 bases). The CDR3 has 15 amino acids. Per germline, CDR1 SQVTM and CDR2 ANQGSEA. V was pared by 4 bases and J by 2 bases, with 17 bases between. The CDR3 here is CSVGGGRTVNYGYTF. In DNA, the CDR3 is TGCAGCGTTGGGGGGGGACGTACAGTAAACTATGGCTACACCTTC.

The chain has TRBV27 and TRBJ1-2, with 7 nucleotides matching TRBD1. V gave up 5 bases and J gave up 3 bases; unmatched junction bases: 9. The CDR3 length is 15 residues. Per the germline V gene, CDR1 is MNHEY and CDR2 is SMNVEV (reference sequence). In DNA, the CDR3 is TGTGCCAGCAGTCGGGACCCACAGGGGTACTATGGCTACACCTTC. Protein product: CASSRDPQGYYGYTF.

V and J are TRBV5-1 and TRBJ1-4; D call uncertain. Germline CDR1 SGHRS, CDR2 YFSETQ. This CDR3 contains 13 residues. V was clipped by 3 bases and J by 15 bases, with 18 bases between them. The CDR3 loop is CASSSDGRAVLFF. The CDR3, as DNA: TGCGCCAGCAGCTCCGACGGCAGAGCGGTATTGTTTTTT.

In its sample, this clone was seen a few times. The J gene is TRBJ2-3, the V gene TRBV5-1, with a weak D call TRBD1 (6 bases). V lost 3 bases and J 0 bases, leaving 17 bases between the germline ends. This CDR3 is 17 amino acids long. Germline V CDR1 and CDR2: SGHRS, YFSETQ. The CDR3 coding sequence is TGCGCCAGCAGCTCCCCAAGTACAGGGATTAGCACAGATACGCAGTATTTT. This gives the protein CASSSPSTGISTDTQYF. Full variable domain (remainder filled in from reference TRBV5-1 and TRBJ2-3): KAGVTQTPRYLIKTRGQQVTLSCSPISGHRSVSWYQQTPGQGLQFLFEYFSETQRNKGNFPGRFSGRQFSNSRSEMNVSTLELGDSALYLCASSSPSTGISTDTQYFGPGTRLTVL.

V is TRBV28 and J is TRBJ2-5; D might be TRBD1 (6 bases). CDR3 size: 15 residues. The ends were cut back, 4 bases at V and 5 bases at J, with 17 bases in the middle. Germline values: CDR1 MDHEN, CDR2 SYDVKM. CDR3 region: CASSSPGQGRETQYF. In DNA, the CDR3 is TGTGCCAGCAGTTCTCCGGGACAAGGCCGGGAGACCCAGTACTTC.

The CDR3 nucleotides are TGTGCCAGCAGTGCCAGGTTTCTGGACACTGAAGCTTTCTTT. Translation gives CASSARFLDTEAFF. The V and J genes are TRBV6-5 and TRBJ1-1; no definite D call. CDR3 length: 14 amino acids. The V and J ends lost 5 bases and 3 bases respectively, with 13 bases between them. CDR1 and CDR2 (germline): MNHEY, SVGAGI.

V gene TRBV6-5 combines with J gene TRBJ2-1; 8 bases align to TRBD1. The germline CDR1 and CDR2 sequences are MNHEY and SVGAGI. V was clipped by 4 bases and J by 2 bases; unmatched bases: 1. The CDR3 extends over 14 amino acids. The DNA for the CDR3 is TGTGCCAGCAGTTCAGGGGGCCCCTACAATGAGCAGTTCTTC. It encodes CASSSGGPYNEQFF.

This chain joins TRBV4-1 and TRBJ2-7, with 8 bases that match TRBD1. Germline CDR1 reads MGHRA; CDR2 reads YSYEKL. Germline trimming cut 4 bases from V and 2 bases from J; bases unmatched to any gene: 1. The length of the CDR3 is 13 residues. DNA for the CDR3: TGCGCCAGCAGCCGGGGACAGGCCTACGAGCAGTACTTC. It codes for CASSRGQAYEQYF.

The rearrangement joins TRBV30 to TRBJ1-2; possible D gene TRBD1, 6 bases. V was shortened by 0 bases and J by 5 bases, with 10 bases between the two germline ends. This CDR3 has 13 amino acids. Germline V gene lookup returns CDR1 GTSNPN and CDR2 SVGIG (reference sequence). CDR3 loop: CAWSVTGPYGYTF. DNA for the CDR3: TGTGCCTGGAGTGTAACAGGGCCATATGGCTACACCTTC. Supplemented by reference TRBV30 and TRBJ1-2, the full variable domain reads SQTIHQWPATLVQPVGSPLSLECTVEGTSNPNLYWYRQAAGRGLQLLFYSVGIGQISSEVPQNLSASRPQDRQFILSSKKLLLSDSGFYLCAWSVTGPYGYTFGSGTRLTVV.

CDR3 coding DNA: TGCGCCAGCAGCTTGGCGACTAGCCCCACAGATACGCAGTATTTT. As protein: CASSLATSPTDTQYF. The chain employs TRBV5-1 and TRBJ2-3, with 7 bases identical to TRBD2. The CDR3 loop spans 15 amino acids. V shed 0 bases, J shed 2 bases, and the junction held 3 bases outside the gene matches. Germline-derived CDR1 and CDR2 are SGHRS and YFSETQ.

V and J are TRBV5-5 and TRBJ1-4; the D is unclear. This CDR3 region has 13 residues. Germline V CDR1 and CDR2: SGHKS, YYEKEE (reference sequence). Trimming stripped 4 bases from V and 5 bases from J, with 9 bases between. The CDR3 region is CASSPPGNEKLFF. The CDR3 DNA sequence: TGTGCCAGCAGCCCCCCCGGGAATGAAAAACTGTTTTTT.

This clone was found a few times. This chain connects TRBV6-5 to TRBJ1-1; the match to TRBD1 covers 9 bases. Germline CDR1 is MNHEY and CDR2 is SVGAGI. CDR3 length equals 15 residues. Trimming removed 2 bases from V and 10 bases from J; junction bases left unmatched: 11. The CDR3 region has the DNA TGTGCCAGCAGTTACAAGCGACAGGGGGGTCTAATAGCTTTCTTT. Translating gives CASSYKRQGGLIAFF.

The chain has TRBV6-5 and TRBJ2-1; weak D call: TRBD1 (6 bases). The ends were cut back, 1 base at V and 2 bases at J, with 9 bases in the middle. This CDR3 is 15 amino acids long. Germline CDR1 and CDR2: MNHEY and SVGAGI. The CDR3 DNA is TGTGCCAGCAGTTACTACAGGGCGCCCTACAATGAGCAGTTCTTC. Translation gives CASSYYRAPYNEQFF.

V gene TRBV2 combines with J gene TRBJ2-2, with D perhaps TRBD2 (6 bases). Trimming removed 3 bases at V and 10 bases at J, with 18 bases between. Germline CDR1 and CDR2: SNHLY and FYNNEI. This CDR3 contains 15 residues. CDR3 amino acids: CASSDPTGERQELFF. The CDR3 DNA reads TGTGCCAGCAGTGATCCTACGGGGGAACGGCAGGAGCTGTTTTTT.

This clone showed up just a few times. The rearrangement links TRBV25-1 to TRBJ2-2; D ambiguous. The CDR3 covers 15 residues. V lost 1 base and J lost 2, with 8 bases in between. The germline gives CDR1 MGHDK, CDR2 SYGVNS. The CDR3 spells CASSESTVNTGELFF. CDR3 in DNA: TGTGCCAGCAGTGAATCAACGGTCAACACCGGGGAGCTGTTTTTT.

The V and J genes are TRBV19 and TRBJ2-1, with 8 bases matching TRBD2. J was trimmed by 8 bases and V by 5 bases; bases with no gene match: 14. This CDR3 has 16 residues. Germline V lookup: CDR1 LNHDA, CDR2 SQIVND (reference sequence). As DNA, the CDR3 is TGTGCCAGTAGTTCCCCGGGAGGGCCGGTCGGCGATGAGCAGTTCTTC. Protein sequence: CASSSPGGPVGDEQFF. The full variable domain, with the rest looked up from reference TRBV19 and TRBJ2-1, is DGGITQSPKYLFRKEGQNVTLSCEQNLNHDAMYWYRQDPGQGLRLIYYSQIVNDFQKGDIAEGYSVSREKKESFPLTVTSAQKNPTAFYLCASSSPGGPVGDEQFFGPGTRLTVL.

J is TRBJ1-1 and V is TRBV15, with D perhaps TRBD1 (6 bases). V lost 4 bases to trimming and J lost 11 bases, with 20 bases between them. CDR1 is LNHNV, CDR2 YYDKDF, per germline (reference sequence). The CDR3 runs to 14 residues. CDR3 sequence reads: CATSNRGTLAWAFF. The CDR3 region has the DNA TGTGCCACCAGCAACCGTGGGACACTCGCCTGGGCTTTCTTT.

The chain has TRBV6-6 and TRBJ2-3, with D unresolved. The germline V and J ends were trimmed by 6 bases and 5 bases, with 15 bases remaining between them. Germline V gene sequence: CDR1 MNHNY, CDR2 SVGAGI (reference sequence). The CDR3 is 14 amino acids. CDR3 nucleotide sequence: TGTGCCAGCAGCCGAACTGGAGTAGAAGATACGCAGTATTTT. It codes for CASSRTGVEDTQYF.

The CDR3 coding sequence is TGTGCCAGCAGCCCACAGGGAGGGGCGAACACTGAAGCTTTCTTT. As protein: CASSPQGGANTEAFF. This rearrangement joins TRBV6-5 to TRBJ1-1; a possible D gene is TRBD1 (6 bases). Trimming pared 6 bases from V and 1 base from J, leaving 15 bases between. There are 15 residues in the CDR3. Germline loops: CDR1 MNHEY, CDR2 SVGAGI.

V and J are TRBV6-5 and TRBJ1-1, with TRBD1 identical over 7 bases. The CDR3 has 14 residues. Germline CDR1 and CDR2: MNHEY and SVGAGI. After removal of 5 bases from V and 4 bases from J, the junction contained 7 bases not matched to a gene. Here the CDR3 DNA reads TGTGCCAGCAGTAGACCAGGGGGGATCACTGAAGCTTTCTTT. Amino acids: CASSRPGGITEAFF.

V usage is TRBV19 and J usage is TRBJ2-7; tentative D call: TRBD1 (5 bases). The ends were cut back, 5 bases at V and 2 bases at J, with 7 bases in the middle. This CDR3 is 12 amino acids long. The V gene's germline CDR1 is LNHDA and CDR2 SQIVND (reference sequence). CDR3 sequence reads: CASSATAYEQYF. In DNA form, the CDR3 reads TGTGCCAGTAGTGCGACAGCCTACGAGCAGTACTTC.

This chain connects TRBV5-4 to TRBJ2-1, with D possibly being TRBD1 (5 bases). V dropped 4 bases and J dropped 3 bases, with 14 bases sitting between them. CDR1 and CDR2 from the germline V gene are SGHNT and YYREEE (reference sequence). The CDR3 has 15 amino acids. As DNA, the CDR3 is TGTGCCAGCAGCCCCACAGGAATATACTACAATGAGCAGTTCTTC. This translates into CASSPTGIYYNEQFF.